These 19 T cell receptor beta chains were sequenced from one sample in a study of blood T cell repertoires in COVID-19. TCRdb keeps only in-frame clones here, not all; method: immunoSEQ multiplex PCR. Of more than 150,000 clones in the sample, over 75% were seen once. Sequenced sample: peripheral blood. All receptors derive from a woman of 80 years or more with active or convalescent COVID-19.

The chain joins TRBV24-1 to TRBJ2-7; D may be TRBD1 (6 bases). Germline lookup yields CDR1 KGHDR and CDR2 SFDVKD. V lost 6 bases and J lost 4, with 12 bases in between. The CDR3 runs 13 residues. This chain's CDR3 is CATSPGQGYEQYF. In DNA, the CDR3 is TGTGCCACCAGTCCGGGGCAGGGGTACGAGCAGTACTTC.

V usage is TRBV30 and J usage is TRBJ2-1; 10 nucleotides match TRBD2. The ends lost 2 bases at V and 7 bases at J; junction bases unmatched: 8. The CDR3 consists of 15 residues. Germline lookup yields CDR1 GTSNPN and CDR2 SVGIG (reference sequence). The CDR3 loop is CAWSRSGGAWNEQFF. CDR3 DNA: TGTGCCTGGAGTAGGAGCGGGGGGGCCTGGAATGAGCAGTTCTTC.

The rearrangement links TRBV28 to TRBJ1-2; possibly TRBD1 for D (5 bases). CDR1 and CDR2 (germline): MDHEN, SYDVKM. This CDR3 comprises 15 residues. V lost 7 bases and J 4 bases, leaving 19 bases between the germline ends. Written as DNA, the CDR3 is TGTGCCAGCACTTCGACAGATCCGAGACCCTATGGCTACACCTTC. This translates into CASTSTDPRPYGYTF.

The rearrangement joins TRBV5-1 to TRBJ2-2, with 8 bases aligning to TRBD2. V gave up 0 bases and J gave up 5 bases; unmatched junction bases: 6. CDR3 length equals 16 residues. The germline CDR1 and CDR2 sequences are SGHRS and YFSETQ. The CDR3 is CASSLDPGGQTGELFF. Written as DNA, the CDR3 is TGCGCCAGCAGCTTGGATCCGGGGGGGCAGACCGGGGAGCTGTTTTTT.

This clone was found a few times. J is TRBJ1-5 and V is TRBV27; D not resolved. The CDR3 has 12 residues. Germline assignment: CDR1 MNHEY and CDR2 SMNVEV (reference sequence). Trimming took off 4 bases at V and 3 bases at J, with 4 bases between the two ends. The CDR3 loop is CASSSNNQPQHF. The CDR3, as DNA: TGTGCCAGCAGTTCCAACAATCAGCCCCAGCATTTT.

This clone is a singleton in its sample. The chain combines TRBV3-1 (or the pseudogene TRBV3-2) with TRBJ2-7; TRBD2 matches 9 bases. Germline V CDR1 and CDR2: LGHDT, YNNKEL (reference sequence). V lost 3 bases to trimming and J lost 4 bases; unmatched junction nucleotides: 7. This CDR3 comprises 15 residues. CDR3 region: CASSHGGGGRYEQYF. In DNA form, the CDR3 reads TGTGCCAGCAGCCATGGCGGGGGGGGACGATACGAGCAGTACTTC.

This chain joins TRBV5-4 and TRBJ2-1; TRBD2 matches at 9 bases. The CDR3 spans 15 residues. In germline, CDR1 is SGHNT, CDR2 YYREEE (reference sequence). The ends lost 4 bases at V and 5 bases at J; junction bases unmatched: 7. CDR3 nucleotides: TGTGCCAGCAGCCCAGGACTAGCGAGAGACAATGAGCAGTTCTTC. Protein product: CASSPGLARDNEQFF.

The chain combines TRBV7-2 with TRBJ1-4; D gene unclear. The germline V and J ends were trimmed by 1 base and 11 bases, with 14 bases remaining between them. The CDR3 totals 14 residues. The germline V gene encodes CDR1 SGHTA and CDR2 FQGNSA. The chain's CDR3 is CASSLDSGRGKLFF. CDR3 in DNA: TGTGCCAGCAGCTTAGACAGTGGCCGAGGGAAACTGTTTTTT.

The rearrangement uses TRBV11-2 and TRBJ2-3; TRBD1 might be the D (5 bases). This CDR3 region has 16 residues. The germline gives CDR1 SGHAT, CDR2 FQNNGV. The germline V and J ends were trimmed by 5 bases and 0 bases, with 15 bases remaining between them. CDR3: CASSPGRQPSTDTQYF. CDR3 DNA sequence: TGTGCCAGCAGCCCTGGCCGACAGCCGAGCACAGATACGCAGTATTTT.

This clone came up a few times. CDR3 sequence (DNA): TGTGCCAGCAGCGACGGGACTAGCGGGGGGCTTGAGCAGTTCTTC. This translates into CASSDGTSGGLEQFF. The chain joins TRBV9 to TRBJ2-1; 15 bases agree with TRBD2. Germline V gene data show CDR1 as SGDLS and CDR2 as YYNGEE. The CDR3 loop spans 15 amino acids. Germline trimming cut 3 bases from V and 9 bases from J; bases unmatched to any gene: 4.

The CDR3 DNA sequence: TGTGCCAGCAGTCGGGACAGGCCCCCAGATACGCAGTATTTT. As protein: CASSRDRPPDTQYF. This chain uses TRBV2 with TRBJ2-3; 8 positions match TRBD1. V shed 5 bases, J shed 4 bases, and the junction held 5 bases outside the gene matches. This CDR3 contains 14 residues. From germline, CDR1 is SNHLY and CDR2 FYNNEI.

This chain's CDR3 is CASSQQGYGYTF. In DNA, the CDR3 is TGTGCCAGCAGCCAACAGGGTTATGGCTACACCTTC. This sequence joins TRBV3-1 (or the pseudogene TRBV3-2) and TRBJ1-2; possible D gene TRBD1, 5 bases. Looked up from germline, CDR1 is LGHDT and CDR2 is YNNKEL (reference sequence). The CDR3 covers 12 residues. Trimming took off 2 bases at V and 5 bases at J, with 6 bases between the two ends.

V usage is TRBV30 and J usage is TRBJ1-2; D call uncertain. Trimming took 3 bases from V and 6 from J, leaving 11 bases between them. CDR1 and CDR2 (germline): GTSNPN, SVGIG (reference sequence). The CDR3 totals 12 residues. The CDR3 DNA sequence: TGTGCCTGGAGATTCGGAGATAATGGCTACACCTTC. Encoded protein: CAWRFGDNGYTF.

The rearrangement joins TRBV6-5 to TRBJ1-4; no clear D. The CDR3 has 15 amino acids. The germline V gene encodes CDR1 MNHEY and CDR2 SVGAGI. V shed 8 bases and J shed 0 bases, with 13 bases lying between them. The DNA for the CDR3 is TGTGCCAGCGTGGCGGGAACTGCAACTAATGAAAAACTGTTTTTT. It is translated as CASVAGTATNEKLFF.

The chain combines TRBV5-1 with TRBJ2-6, with D perhaps TRBD2 (5 bases). V was trimmed by 4 bases and J by 2 bases, leaving 13 bases between them. The V gene's germline CDR1 is SGHRS and CDR2 YFSETQ. This CDR3 has 16 amino acids. Here the CDR3 reads CASSQTPGTGANVLTF. CDR3 DNA sequence: TGCGCCAGCAGCCAAACCCCCGGGACTGGGGCCAACGTCCTGACTTTC.

This sequence joins TRBV28 and TRBJ2-5; D perhaps matches TRBD1 (5 bases). Germline loops: CDR1 MDHEN, CDR2 SYDVKM. This CDR3 contains 12 residues. The V end was cut by 10 bases, the J end by 5 bases, with 14 bases between. The CDR3 DNA sequence: TGTGCCATCCGAACAGGTTTGGAGACCCAGTACTTC. Its protein is CAIRTGLETQYF. Full variable domain (missing parts from reference TRBV28 and TRBJ2-5): DVKVTQSSRYLVKRTGEKVFLECVQDMDHENMFWYRQDPGLGLRLIYFSYDVKMKEKGDIPEGYSVSREKKERFSLILESASTNQTSMYLCAIRTGLETQYFGPGTRLLVL.

J is TRBJ1-4 and V is TRBV27; D unclear. CDR1 and CDR2 from the germline V gene are MNHEY and SMNVEV (reference sequence). The CDR3 extends over 14 amino acids. V shed 3 bases and J shed 4 bases, with 9 bases lying between them. The CDR3 is CASSFLGINEKLFF. In DNA, the CDR3 is TGTGCCAGCAGTTTTCTAGGTATTAATGAAAAACTGTTTTTT. Together with reference TRBV27 and TRBJ1-4, the CDR3 gives the full variable domain: EAQVTQNPRYLITVTGKKLTVTCSQNMNHEYMSWYRQDPGLGLRQIYYSMNVEVTDKGDVPEGYKVSRKEKRNFPLILESPSPNQTSLYFCASSFLGINEKLFFGSGTQLSVL.

The chain uses TRBV9 and TRBJ1-3; D call uncertain. This CDR3 region has 17 residues. Trimming took 4 bases from V and 0 from J, leaving 17 bases between them. The germline V gene encodes CDR1 SGDLS and CDR2 YYNGEE. The CDR3 DNA sequence: TGTGCCAGCAGCCCCGGACTGACACTCCTCTCTGGAAACACCATATATTTT. This gives the protein CASSPGLTLLSGNTIYF.

This chain joins TRBV12-3 or TRBV12-4 and TRBJ1-2, with D tentatively TRBD1 (6 bases). Trimming left V 2 bases short and J 10 bases short, with 8 bases between. The CDR3 runs 11 residues. Here the CDR3 reads CASSLMGAYTF. The CDR3 nucleotides are TGTGCCAGCAGTTTAATGGGGGCCTACACCTTC.